The clone carrying this TCR beta chain occurred once. Germline V gene data show CDR1 as SNHLY and CDR2 as FYNNEI. Unmatched junction bases numbered 5, after V lost 5 bases and J lost 7 bases. This CDR3 contains 13 residues. The data were taken from a study of blood T cell repertoires in COVID-19. About the research overall: Sites in the United States, Italy and Spain provided acute and convalescent COVID-19 samples. PBMCs, B-cell-depleted T cells, or T cells provided the cDNA or gDNA that made up the material.

Original data processing: Quantification of nucleated cells was approximated via reference gene primer amplification. Clones were sequenced by immunoSEQ multiplex PCR, and TCRdb holds only the in-frame ones, with some missing. The DNA was the basis for D and trimming; V, J and clone size are from that table. The sample has 150,000 to 200,000 clones, roughly 89% seen once; the top ten hold approximately 0.93%. This chain connects TRBV2 to TRBJ2-1, with 7 bases fitting TRBD2. Sequenced: peripheral blood. The TCR originated in a woman between 18 and 30 years old who had recovered from COVID-19. CDR3 protein: CASSQRGGNEQFF. The CDR3 DNA sequence: TGTGCCAGCAGTCAGCGGGGAGGGAATGAGCAGTTCTTC.